This is a list of T cell receptor beta chains from one sample in a study of T cells after posttransplantation cyclophosphamide. Libraries were prepared by immunoSEQ multiplex PCR; TCRdb keeps only in-frame clonotypes and omits some of them. The sample has roughly 45,000 clones, none seen only once. The sample was PBMCs. Receptors were obtained from a man aged 35-49 years in good health, CMV-negative, and a related stem cell transplant donor. The CDR3 runs from the conserved cysteine through the conserved F or W. A D gene is named only where the DNA matches it firmly. Size is stated as once, few, many, or a class for an expanded clone.

clone size | J gene | V gene | D gene | CDR3 protein | CDR3 DNA
many | TRBJ1-1 | TRBV28 | NA | CASSLRTVEAFF | TGTGCCAGCAGTTTGCGGACAGTTGAAGCTTTCTTT
many | TRBJ2-7 | TRBV6-5 | NA | CASRLRRSSYEQYF | TGTGCCAGCAGGCTGAGGCGGAGCTCCTACGAGCAGTACTTC
many | TRBJ2-1 | TRBV27 | TRBD2 | CASSLSAGAYNEQFF | TGTGCCAGCAGTTTATCGGCGGGGGCCTACAATGAGCAGTTCTTC
many | TRBJ2-1 | TRBV6-5 | NA | CASSRQGGFYNEQFF | TGTGCCAGCAGTCGACAGGGAGGATTCTACAATGAGCAGTTCTTC
many | TRBJ2-2 | TRBV30 | NA | CAWSVWEVLRPNTGELFF | TGTGCCTGGAGTGTATGGGAGGTCCTTCGACCGAACACCGGGGAGCTGTTTTTT
many | TRBJ2-7 | TRBV28 | NA | CASKQYYEQYF | TGTGCCAGCAAACAGTACTACGAGCAGTACTTC
many | TRBJ2-7 | TRBV7-9 | NA | CASSFPSYEQYF | TGTGCCAGCAGCTTCCCGTCCTACGAGCAGTACTTC
many | TRBJ2-7 | TRBV10-3 | NA | CAISVDTPIYEQYF | TGTGCCATCAGTGTGGACACACCCATCTACGAGCAGTACTTC
few | TRBJ1-1 | TRBV6-5 | TRBD1 | CASSWTGLNTEAFF | TGTGCCAGCAGTTGGACAGGGTTGAACACTGAAGCTTTCTTT
many | TRBJ2-1 | TRBV2 | NA | CASIPIASSRGIEQFF | TGTGCCAGTATCCCTATAGCGTCTAGCCGAGGAATTGAGCAGTTCTTC
many | TRBJ1-4 | TRBV30 | NA | CAWSVSDEKLFF | TGTGCCTGGAGTGTATCAGATGAAAAACTGTTTTTT
many | TRBJ1-4 | TRBV7-2 | NA | CASRRTATNEKLFF | TGTGCCAGCAGGCGGACAGCAACTAATGAAAAACTGTTTTTT
few | TRBJ1-2 | TRBV27 | NA | CASSFGRANYGYTF | TGTGCCAGCAGTTTTGGCAGGGCCAACTATGGCTACACCTTC
many | TRBJ2-3 | TRBV5-1 | TRBD1 | CASRVDRVRGDTQYF | TGCGCCAGCAGGGTCGACAGGGTACGGGGAGATACGCAGTATTTT
many | TRBJ1-2 | TRBV28 | NA | CASSLGGYGYTF | TGTGCCAGCAGTTTGGGAGGTTATGGCTACACCTTC
many | TRBJ2-2 | TRBV6-4 | NA | CASSAGSKFGELFF | TGTGCCAGCAGTGCAGGTTCCAAGTTCGGGGAGCTGTTTTTT
many | TRBJ2-7 | TRBV25-1 | TRBD1 | CASSESGQGTDSYEQYF | TGTGCCAGCAGTGAATCAGGACAGGGGACTGATTCCTACGAGCAGTACTTC
many | TRBJ2-1 | TRBV5-6 | TRBD1 | CASSPTWDRDKFKQFF | TGTGCCAGCAGCCCCACTTGGGACAGGGATAAATTTAAGCAGTTCTTC
many | TRBJ1-2 | TRBV30 | NA | CAWSRGGNYGYTF | TGTGCCTGGAGTAGAGGGGGTAACTATGGCTACACCTTC
many | TRBJ2-7 | TRBV5-1 | NA | CASSLTSYEQYF | TGCGCCAGCAGTTTGACTAGCTACGAGCAGTACTTC
many | TRBJ2-7 | TRBV28 | TRBD2 | CASSPSGRFNEQYF | TGTGCCAGCAGCCCTAGCGGGAGGTTCAACGAGCAGTACTTC
many | TRBJ2-1 | TRBV7-2 | TRBD1 | CASSFRTGGNNEQFF | TGTGCCAGCAGCTTCAGGACAGGGGGTAACAATGAGCAGTTCTTC
many | TRBJ2-5 | TRBV6-5 | NA | CASTTGFETQYF | TGTGCCAGCACTACAGGGTTCGAGACCCAGTACTTC
many | TRBJ2-7 | TRBV5-1 | NA | CASSPGRWEQYF | TGCGCCAGCAGCCCGGGGAGGTGGGAGCAGTACTTC
many | TRBJ2-2 | TRBV4-2 | TRBD1 | CASSQDRAPGELFF | TGTGCCAGCAGCCAGGACAGGGCTCCCGGGGAGCTGTTTTTT
many | TRBJ1-1 | TRBV29-1 | NA | CSVGMQGTTEAFF | TGCAGCGTTGGAATGCAGGGCACCACTGAAGCTTTCTTT
many | TRBJ2-7 | TRBV28 | TRBD2 | CASSLSAGGPDEQYF | TGTGCCAGCAGTTTATCGGCGGGAGGGCCTGACGAGCAGTACTTC
many | TRBJ1-4 | TRBV7-2 | TRBD1 | CASSPTGTGLIGEKLFF | TGTGCCAGCAGCCCCACCGGGACAGGCCTAATAGGAGAAAAACTGTTTTTT
many | TRBJ1-2 | TRBV28 | NA | CASSPPFGENYGYTF | TGTGCCAGCAGTCCTCCCTTCGGAGAGAACTATGGCTACACCTTC